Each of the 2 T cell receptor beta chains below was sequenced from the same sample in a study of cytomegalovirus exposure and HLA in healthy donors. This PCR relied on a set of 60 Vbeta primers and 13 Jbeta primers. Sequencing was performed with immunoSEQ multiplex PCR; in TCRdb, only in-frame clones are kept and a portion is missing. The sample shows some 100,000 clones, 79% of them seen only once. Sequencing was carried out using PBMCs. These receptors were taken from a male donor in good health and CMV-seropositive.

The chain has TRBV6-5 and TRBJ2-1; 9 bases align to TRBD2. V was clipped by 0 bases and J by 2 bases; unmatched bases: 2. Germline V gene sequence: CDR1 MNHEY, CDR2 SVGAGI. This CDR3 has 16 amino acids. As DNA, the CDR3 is TGTGCCAGCAGTTACTCTAGCGGGGGACCCTACAATGAGCAGTTCTTC. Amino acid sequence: CASSYSSGGPYNEQFF.

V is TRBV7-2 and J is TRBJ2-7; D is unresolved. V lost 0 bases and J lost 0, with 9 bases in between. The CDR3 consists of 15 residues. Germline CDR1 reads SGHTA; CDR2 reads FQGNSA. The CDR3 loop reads CASSLARLSSYEQYF. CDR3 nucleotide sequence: TGTGCCAGCAGCTTAGCGCGGTTGAGCTCCTACGAGCAGTACTTC.